The 32 T cell receptor beta chains reported below all come from one sample, sequenced in a study of radiotherapy plus CTLA-4 blockade in lung cancer. The protocol was immunoSEQ multiplex PCR, while the TCRdb copy is restricted to in-frame clones and leaves out a portion. The sample has roughly 62,000 clones, about 80% seen once. Specimen: peripheral blood, collected from a patient treated with radiotherapy plus ipilimumab. The source is a human donor with non-small cell lung cancer who had a complete response to radiotherapy plus ipilimumab.

This chain links TRBV30 with TRBJ1-6; a possible D gene is TRBD1 (6 bases). CDR3 length equals 12 residues. Trimming pared 3 bases from V and 10 bases from J, leaving 10 bases between. Germline V gene data show CDR1 as GTSNPN and CDR2 as SVGIG (reference sequence). CDR3 protein: CAWRQGFSPLHF. The CDR3 DNA reads TGTGCCTGGAGACAGGGTTTCTCACCCCTCCACTTT. Full variable domain (rest looked up from reference TRBV30 and TRBJ1-6): SQTIHQWPATLVQPVGSPLSLECTVEGTSNPNLYWYRQAAGRGLQLLFYSVGIGQISSEVPQNLSASRPQDRQFILSSKKLLLSDSGFYLCAWRQGFSPLHFGNGTRLTVT.

The chain links TRBV4-1 to TRBJ2-3; no reliable D call. The CDR3 totals 17 residues. The germline V and J ends were trimmed by 0 bases and 4 bases, with 17 bases remaining between them. CDR1 and CDR2 (germline): MGHRA, YSYEKL. The DNA of the CDR3 is TGCGCCAGCAGCCAAGATGTACGGGCTTATAACGCAGATACGCAGTATTTT. Its translation is CASSQDVRAYNADTQYF.

The chain combines TRBV2 with TRBJ2-7, with TRBD1 matching over 7 bases. V was clipped by 9 bases and J by 0 bases; unmatched bases: 8. CDR3 length: 14 amino acids. Germline-derived CDR1 and CDR2 are SNHLY and FYNNEI. The CDR3 region is CARGPQGSSYEQYF. In DNA form, the CDR3 reads TGTGCCAGGGGACCACAGGGGAGCTCCTACGAGCAGTACTTC.

The chain joins TRBV30 to TRBJ2-3, with D possibly TRBD2 on 7 matching bases. CDR3 length: 15 residues. Trimming shortened V by 0 bases and J by 2 bases, and 12 bases separated the two germline ends. Germline V gives CDR1 GTSNPN, CDR2 SVGIG (reference sequence). This CDR3 is CAWSVRGGVTDTQYF. CDR3 coding DNA: TGTGCCTGGAGTGTCAGAGGGGGGGTCACAGATACGCAGTATTTT.

The rearrangement uses TRBV7-2 and TRBJ1-2, with a tentative D call TRBD1 (5 bases). The CDR3 runs 15 residues. CDR1 is SGHTA and CDR2 is FQGNSA in the germline V gene. V was pared by 1 base and J by 7 bases, with 16 bases between. The CDR3 DNA reads as TGTGCCAGCAGCTTAGTGTACGGGGCGACGGGTGGCTACACCTTC. Its translation is CASSLVYGATGGYTF.

This clone was detected once. The chain joins TRBV6-1 to TRBJ1-2, with 8 bases aligning to TRBD1. There are 14 residues in the CDR3. Germline CDR1 and CDR2: MNHNS and SASEGT. Losses at the gene ends were 6 bases for V and 8 bases for J; bases not matched to a gene: 11. CDR3 nucleotide sequence: TGTGCCAGCAGGGCCCTAACAGGGGGTAAGGGCTACACCTTC. This translates into CASRALTGGKGYTF.

This clone was seen only once. The V and J genes are TRBV6-5 and TRBJ2-1; 11 nucleotides line up with TRBD2. The CDR3 contains 13 residues. Germline V gene lookup returns CDR1 MNHEY and CDR2 SVGAGI. CDR3 region: CASRTSGYNEQFF. CDR3 sequence (DNA): TGTGCTTCCCGGACTAGCGGGTACAATGAGCAGTTCTTC.

This clone appeared a single time. The chain uses TRBV14 and TRBJ2-1; D might be TRBD2 (6 bases). In germline, CDR1 is SGHDN, CDR2 FVKESK. The CDR3 is made up of 15 amino acids. With 3 bases removed from V and 3 bases from J, the gap between germline ends came to 12 bases. The CDR3: CASSHLGLRYNEQFF. DNA of the CDR3: TGTGCCAGCAGCCATTTGGGACTCCGCTACAATGAGCAGTTCTTC.

The chain couples TRBV2 to TRBJ2-7, with 7 positions matching TRBD1. Germline CDR1 and CDR2: SNHLY and FYNNEI. This CDR3 comprises 16 residues. Trimming at V came to 3 bases and at J to 0 bases, leaving 8 bases not matched to a gene. The CDR3 sequence is CASSDKGQVFSYEQYF. In DNA form, the CDR3 reads TGTGCCAGCAGTGATAAAGGACAGGTTTTCTCCTACGAGCAGTACTTC.

A note on this clone: The same CDR3 can be traced to other DNA sequences in this sample. The chain uses TRBV7-9 and TRBJ1-1; D possibly corresponds to TRBD1 (5 bases). CDR3 length equals 13 residues. Germline lookup yields CDR1 SEHNR and CDR2 FQNEAQ (reference sequence). The V and J ends lost 3 bases and 1 base respectively, with 6 bases between them. CDR3 loop: CASSFGGNTEAFF. The CDR3 DNA follows: TGTGCCAGCAGCTTCGGGGGGAACACTGAAGCTTTCTTT.

The V call is TRBV7-9, the J call TRBJ2-7; a possible D gene is TRBD2 (7 bases). Germline assignment: CDR1 SEHNR and CDR2 FQNEAQ (reference sequence). V was pared by 5 bases and J by 6 bases, with 14 bases between. The CDR3 sequence is 13 residues long. CDR3 residues: CASSPGRGGEQYV. In DNA, the CDR3 is TGTGCCAGCAGCCCAGGGAGGGGGGGCGAGCAGTACGTC.

This chain uses TRBV7-9 with TRBJ1-1; 7 nucleotides agree with TRBD1. Losses at the gene ends were 4 bases for V and 0 bases for J; bases not matched to a gene: 8. CDR1 and CDR2 (germline): SEHNR, FQNEAQ (reference sequence). The CDR3 sequence is 16 residues long. Here the CDR3 reads CASSSTRTGVNTEAFF. The CDR3 nucleotides read TGTGCCAGCAGCTCAACCAGAACAGGGGTGAACACTGAAGCTTTCTTT.

The chain recombines TRBV6-6 with TRBJ1-5; D is uncertain. Looked up from germline, CDR1 is MNHNY and CDR2 is SVGAGI (reference sequence). The CDR3 sequence is 14 residues long. V was pared by 6 bases and J by 3 bases, with 12 bases between. In DNA, the CDR3 is TGTGCCAGCAGGCCAAGGGCACCCAATCAGCCCCAGCATTTT. Amino acids: CASRPRAPNQPQHF.

This chain links TRBV19 with TRBJ1-2; D gene unclear. Trimming removed 6 bases at V and 4 bases at J, with 18 bases between. Germline assignment: CDR1 LNHDA and CDR2 SQIVND (reference sequence). The CDR3 loop spans 15 amino acids. This CDR3 reads CASRSVGTKAYGYTF. Written as DNA, the CDR3 is TGTGCCAGTAGGTCTGTGGGTACCAAAGCCTATGGCTACACCTTC.

V is TRBV27 and J is TRBJ2-1; TRBD1 is a possible D gene (6 bases). This CDR3 is built from 16 residues. Germline V lookup: CDR1 MNHEY, CDR2 SMNVEV (reference sequence). Trimming left V 5 bases short and J 0 bases short, with 14 bases between. The CDR3 DNA sequence: TGTGCCAGCAGTAGAATTTACAGGGTCTCCTACAATGAGCAGTTCTTC. Translating it yields CASSRIYRVSYNEQFF.

The V gene is TRBV4-1, the J gene TRBJ2-1; D call uncertain. Per the germline V gene, CDR1 is MGHRA and CDR2 is YSYEKL. Trimming shortened V by 2 bases and J by 9 bases, and 8 bases separated the two germline ends. The CDR3 consists of 12 residues. The CDR3 nucleotides are TGCGCCAGCAGCCAACTGGCCCGTGAGCAGTTCTTC. The encoded protein is CASSQLAREQFF.

The sample holds a few counts of this clone. The chain couples TRBV6-1 to TRBJ1-5; D is uncertain. Trimming left V 2 bases short and J 3 bases short, with 5 bases between. CDR3 length equals 13 residues. The V gene's germline CDR1 is MNHNS and CDR2 SASEGT. CDR3 sequence reads: CASSEQDNQPQHF. The CDR3 coding sequence is TGTGCCAGCAGTGAACAGGACAATCAGCCCCAGCATTTT.

This chain links TRBV5-6 with TRBJ2-5, with TRBD1 identical over 11 bases. The CDR3 consists of 15 residues. CDR1 is SGHDT and CDR2 is YYEEEE in the germline V gene. The V segment lost 6 bases and the J segment 5 bases; nucleotides outside the gene matches: 9. The CDR3 spells CASTTVGQGGETQYF. The CDR3 nucleotides are TGTGCCAGCACCACCGTGGGACAGGGGGGGGAGACCCAGTACTTC.

V and J are TRBV7-2 and TRBJ1-5; D unresolved. Trimming took off 0 bases at V and 5 bases at J, with 5 bases between the two ends. Germline V gives CDR1 SGHTA, CDR2 FQGNSA. The length of the CDR3 is 13 residues. The chain's CDR3 is CASSLAIHQPQHF. In nucleotides, the CDR3 is TGTGCCAGCAGCTTAGCCATCCATCAGCCCCAGCATTTT.

This clone came up once. V usage is TRBV7-9 and J usage is TRBJ1-2; D is perhaps TRBD1 (5 bases). The CDR3 has 15 residues. Germline CDR1 and CDR2: SEHNR and FQNEAQ (reference sequence). Trimming pared 1 base from V and 4 bases from J, leaving 13 bases between. The CDR3 DNA follows: TGTGCCAGCAGCTTAGTGAGGGGACTTGCCTATGGCTACACCTTC. This sequence encodes CASSLVRGLAYGYTF.

This clone was seen a single time. The chain carries TRBV30 and TRBJ1-1; 8 bases align to TRBD1. V lost 1 base to trimming and J lost 5 bases; unmatched junction nucleotides: 12. The germline V gene has CDR1 GTSNPN and CDR2 SVGIG (reference sequence). The CDR3 has 16 amino acids. The CDR3 DNA reads as TGTGCCTGGAGTGCCAGGGGGCGGGCGGGCTGGACTGAAGCTTTCTTT. Protein sequence: CAWSARGRAGWTEAFF.

The sample holds a few counts of this clone. V usage is TRBV6-6 and J usage is TRBJ1-2, with 8 bases aligning to TRBD1. V lost 8 bases and J lost 6; bases outside the gene matches: 17. CDR3 length: 16 residues. In germline, CDR1 is MNHNY, CDR2 SVGAGI (reference sequence). The CDR3 protein is CASGTLRGGDRNGYTF. The CDR3 DNA follows: TGTGCCAGCGGGACTCTGAGGGGAGGGGACAGGAATGGCTACACCTTC.

J is TRBJ2-1 and V is TRBV27, with 8 bases that match TRBD1. The CDR3 runs 13 residues. CDR1 and CDR2 from the germline V gene are MNHEY and SMNVEV (reference sequence). V lost 6 bases, J lost 6 bases, and 4 bases stayed unmatched. CDR3 region: CASSRQGPNEQFF. The CDR3 DNA is TGTGCCAGCAGCCGACAGGGGCCCAATGAGCAGTTCTTC.

The genes are TRBV30 and TRBJ1-4; 9 bases match TRBD1. The CDR3 covers 15 residues. Germline-derived CDR1 and CDR2 are GTSNPN and SVGIG (reference sequence). The V segment lost 3 bases and the J segment 2 bases; nucleotides outside the gene matches: 4. CDR3 nucleotide sequence: TGTGCCTGGAGGGACAGGGGTGCCACTAATGAAAAACTGTTTTTT. Protein product: CAWRDRGATNEKLFF.

J is TRBJ2-1 and V is TRBV28, with a possible D match to TRBD2 (5 bases). Germline-derived CDR1 and CDR2 are MDHEN and SYDVKM. This CDR3 is built from 15 residues. Trimming pared 3 bases from V and 2 bases from J, leaving 11 bases between. The chain's CDR3 is CASSLGSGAYNEQFF. For the CDR3, the DNA is TGTGCCAGCAGTTTGGGGAGCGGAGCCTACAATGAGCAGTTCTTC. The entire variable domain, with the rest obtained from reference TRBV28 and TRBJ2-1, is as follows: DVKVTQSSRYLVKRTGEKVFLECVQDMDHENMFWYRQDPGLGLRLIYFSYDVKMKEKGDIPEGYSVSREKKERFSLILESASTNQTSMYLCASSLGSGAYNEQFFGPGTRLTVL.

The chain carries TRBV9 and TRBJ2-1; D may be TRBD2 (6 bases). Germline CDR1 and CDR2: SGDLS and YYNGEE. The CDR3 contains 14 residues. Trimming took 1 base from V and 8 from J, leaving 13 bases between them. The CDR3 bases are TGTGCCAGCAGCGTAAGCGGGTTTAAAGATGAGCAGTTCTTC. This sequence encodes CASSVSGFKDEQFF.

This chain joins TRBV29-1 and TRBJ2-1; D not resolved. The CDR3 is 17 amino acids. CDR1 and CDR2 from the germline V gene are SQVTM and ANQGSEA. V was clipped by 1 base and J by 6 bases, with 22 bases between them. CDR3 DNA sequence: TGCAGCGTTGAAGTTTCCCGTTTGGCCTCGTGGGGCAATGAGCAGTTCTTC. Encoded protein: CSVEVSRLASWGNEQFF.

This clone appeared a single time. The CDR3 sequence: CASSIVARNNQPQHF. Here the CDR3 DNA reads TGTGCCAGTAGTATAGTAGCTAGGAACAATCAGCCCCAGCATTTT. The chain uses TRBV19 and TRBJ1-5, with D unclear. Germline loops: CDR1 LNHDA, CDR2 SQIVND (reference sequence). Trimming took 1 base from V and 3 from J, leaving 10 bases between them. The CDR3 extends over 15 amino acids.

The chain combines TRBV19 with TRBJ2-1; D gene uncertain. The CDR3 contains 15 residues. Germline V lookup: CDR1 LNHDA, CDR2 SQIVND (reference sequence). V lost 5 bases to trimming and J lost 2 bases, with 13 bases between them. The CDR3 region has the DNA TGTGCCAGTAGTGTGCGACACGATCCCTACAATGAGCAGTTCTTC. Translation gives CASSVRHDPYNEQFF.

This clone appeared a few times. V is TRBV5-1 and J is TRBJ2-1, with 11 bases matching TRBD2. Germline assignment: CDR1 SGHRS and CDR2 YFSETQ. CDR3 size: 17 residues. J gave up 5 bases and V 1 base, and 8 bases lay outside the gene matches. CDR3 nucleotide sequence: TGCGCCAGCAGCTTGAAGTCCGGGACTAGCGGCAACAATGAGCAGTTCTTC. Translation: CASSLKSGTSGNNEQFF.

The chain joins TRBV7-2 to TRBJ2-5; TRBD1 matches 7 bases. Germline trimming cut 4 bases from V and 1 base from J; bases unmatched to any gene: 3. CDR1 is SGHTA and CDR2 is FQGNSA in the germline V gene. The CDR3 is 14 residues long. CDR3 loop: CASSSGTVQETQYF. CDR3 DNA sequence: TGTGCCAGCAGCTCGGGGACAGTCCAAGAGACCCAGTACTTC.

This clone was recorded a few times. V and J are TRBV30 and TRBJ1-1; the D is unclear. The CDR3 length is 15 residues. Germline V CDR1 and CDR2: GTSNPN, SVGIG (reference sequence). V lost 0 bases to trimming and J lost 1 base, with 12 bases between them. CDR3 protein: CAWSVFTVSNTEAFF. The CDR3 nucleotides read TGTGCCTGGAGTGTATTCACGGTTTCGAACACTGAAGCTTTCTTT. Full variable domain (remainder filled in from reference TRBV30 and TRBJ1-1): SQTIHQWPATLVQPVGSPLSLECTVEGTSNPNLYWYRQAAGRGLQLLFYSVGIGQISSEVPQNLSASRPQDRQFILSSKKLLLSDSGFYLCAWSVFTVSNTEAFFGQGTRLTVV.